The present TCR beta chain was sequenced within a study of blood T cell repertoires in COVID-19. Overall study: COVID-19 samples, acute and convalescent, were from the United States, Italy and Spain. Sample material is recorded as cDNA or gDNA derived from T cells, B-cell-depleted T cells, or PBMCs.

The data were produced by immunoSEQ multiplex PCR, yet TCRdb's version contains in-frame clones alone and is incomplete. The table records fewer than 350,000 clones, 65% to 90% of them present only once. This clonotype was obtained from a woman aged 60-75 years with active or convalescent COVID-19. The sample taken for sequencing was peripheral blood.

The CDR3 DNA is TGTGCCAGCTCCAGGGGGAGTGACACTGAAGCTTTCTTT. Protein sequence: CASSRGSDTEAFF. This sequence joins TRBV2 and TRBJ1-1; TRBD1 matches at 7 bases. In germline, CDR1 is SNHLY, CDR2 FYNNEI. The length of the CDR3 is 13 residues. The V segment lost 8 bases and the J segment 3 bases; nucleotides outside the gene matches: 6.